This T cell receptor beta chain is from a study of blood T cell repertoires in COVID-19. Study-level background: Some COVID-19 samples were acute and others convalescent; all came from the United States, Italy and Spain. The analysed material was cDNA or gDNA that came from T cells, B-cell-depleted T cells, or PBMCs.

Cohort allocation depended upon clinical history that participants reported. Per the original methods: Using reference gene primer amplification, nucleated cell counts were estimated. Clones were sequenced by immunoSEQ multiplex PCR, and TCRdb holds only the in-frame ones, with some missing. The DNA gave D and trimming, while V, J and clone size come from that table. The sample shows under 300,000 clones, about 86% of them seen only once. This clone was seen only a few times. Germline CDR1 and CDR2: DFQATT and SNEGSKA (reference sequence). The CDR3 consists of 10 residues. Trimming pared 3 bases from V and 7 bases from J, leaving 4 bases between.

J is TRBJ2-1 and V is TRBV20-1, with D uncertain. This clonotype originated in a man between 50 and 59 years old who had recovered from COVID-19. Material for sequencing was PBMCs or T cells enriched from blood (not recorded which). The CDR3 DNA sequence: TGCAGTGCTAGTCTAAATGAGCAGTTCTTC. It is translated as CSASLNEQFF.